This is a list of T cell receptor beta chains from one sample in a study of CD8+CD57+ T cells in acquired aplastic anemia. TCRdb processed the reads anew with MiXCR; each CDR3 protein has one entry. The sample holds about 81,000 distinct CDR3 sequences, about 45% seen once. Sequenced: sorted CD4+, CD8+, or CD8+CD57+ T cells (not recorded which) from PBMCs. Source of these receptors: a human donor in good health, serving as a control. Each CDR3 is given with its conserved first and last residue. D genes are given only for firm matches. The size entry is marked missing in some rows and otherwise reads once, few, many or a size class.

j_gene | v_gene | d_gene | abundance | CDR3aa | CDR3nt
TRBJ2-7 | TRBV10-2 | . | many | CASSELSSSYEQYF | TGCGCCAGCAGTGAGTTGTCCAGCTCCTACGAGCAGTACTTC
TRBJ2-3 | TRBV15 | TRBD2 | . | CATSRDSGGDTDTQYF | TGTGCCACCAGCAGAGATTCGGGAGGGGACACAGATACGCAGTATTTT
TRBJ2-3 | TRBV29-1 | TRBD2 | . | CSVEDPRLASTDTQYF | TGCAGCGTTGAAGACCCCCGACTAGCGAGCACAGATACGCAGTATTTT
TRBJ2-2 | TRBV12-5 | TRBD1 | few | CATSGQGRTGELFF | TGTGCTACTTCTGGACAGGGGCGCACCGGGGAGCTGTTTTTT
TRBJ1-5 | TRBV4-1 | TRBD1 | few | CASSPIPGQFSNQPQHF | TGCGCCAGCAGCCCGATCCCGGGACAGTTTAGCAATCAGCCCCAGCATTTT
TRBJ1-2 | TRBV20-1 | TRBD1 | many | CSARDPTGGAWGYTF | TGCAGTGCTAGAGATCCGACAGGGGGCGCGTGGGGCTACACCTTC
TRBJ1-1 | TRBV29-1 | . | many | CSVEGGMGTEAFF | TGCAGCGTTGAGGGGGGTATGGGCACTGAAGCTTTCTTT
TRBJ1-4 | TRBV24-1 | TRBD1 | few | CATLQGAANEKLFF | TGTGCCACGTTACAGGGGGCGGCTAATGAAAAACTGTTTTTT
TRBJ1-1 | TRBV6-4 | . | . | CAISDPATEAFF | TGTGCCATCAGTGACCCGGCCACTGAAGCTTTCTTT
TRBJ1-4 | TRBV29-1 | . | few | CSVVGDSNEKLFF | TGCAGCGTTGTCGGGGACTCAAATGAAAAACTGTTTTTT
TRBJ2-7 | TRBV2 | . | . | CASSDYRAYEQYF | TGTGCCAGCAGTGACTACAGGGCCTACGAGCAGTACTTC
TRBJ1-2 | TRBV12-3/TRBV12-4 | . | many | CASSPADAYGYTF | TGTGCCAGCAGCCCCGCGGACGCTTATGGCTACACCTTC
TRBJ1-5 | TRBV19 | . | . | CASRDGLGPQHF | TGTGCCAGTAGGGACGGCCTCGGGCCCCAGCATTTT
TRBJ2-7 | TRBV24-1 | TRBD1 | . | CATSDTGTETYEQYF | TGTGCCACCAGTGACACCGGGACAGAGACCTACGAGCAGTACTTC
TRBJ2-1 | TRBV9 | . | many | CASSPPLSNEQFF | TGTGCCAGCAGCCCCCCTCTATCCAATGAGCAGTTCTTC
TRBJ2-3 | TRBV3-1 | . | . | CASSQIDTQYF | TGTGCCAGCAGCCAAATAGATACGCAGTATTTT
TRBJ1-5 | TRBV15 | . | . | CATSRDEAGPQPQHF | TGTGCCACCAGCAGAGATGAAGCCGGGCCCCAGCCCCAGCATTTT
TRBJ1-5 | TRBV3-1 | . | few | CASSQDTGSNQPQHF | TGTGCCAGCAGCCAGGATACAGGGTCAAATCAGCCCCAGCATTTT
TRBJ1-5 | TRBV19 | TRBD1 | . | CATGDRGRRERKPQHF | TGTGCCACCGGGGACAGGGGGAGGAGGGAAAGGAAGCCCCAGCATTTT
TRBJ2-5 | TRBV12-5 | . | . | CASGWAPDGTQYF | TGTGCTAGTGGATGGGCCCCGGACGGGACCCAGTACTTC
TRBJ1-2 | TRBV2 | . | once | CASSLEGAYGYTF | TGTGCCAGCAGCCTAGAGGGCGCATATGGCTACACCTTC
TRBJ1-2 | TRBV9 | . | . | CASSVAKTGGDYGYTF | TGTGCCAGCAGCGTAGCAAAGACAGGCGGGGACTATGGCTACACCTTC
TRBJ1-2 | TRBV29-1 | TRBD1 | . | CSVEGQGAGGYTF | TGCAGCGTTGAGGGACAGGGGGCTGGCGGCTACACCTTC
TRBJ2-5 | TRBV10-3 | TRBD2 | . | CAISGTSGQETQYF | TGTGCCATCAGTGGGACTAGCGGGCAAGAGACCCAGTACTTC
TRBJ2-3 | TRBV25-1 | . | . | CASSSTLTGDTQYF | TGTGCCAGCAGTTCCACACTCACTGGGGATACGCAGTATTTT
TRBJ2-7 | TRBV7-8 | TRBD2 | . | CASSLRSAGTPLPLEQYF | TGTGCCAGCAGCTTACGGTCAGCGGGGACTCCCCTCCCTCTCGAGCAGTACTTC
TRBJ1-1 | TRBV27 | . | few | CASSYSSNTEAFF | TGTGCCAGCAGTTATAGCTCCAACACTGAAGCTTTCTTT
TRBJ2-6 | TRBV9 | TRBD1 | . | CASSVGWVTGASGANVLTF | TGTGCCAGCAGCGTAGGCTGGGTTACAGGGGCCTCTGGGGCCAACGTCCTGACTTTC
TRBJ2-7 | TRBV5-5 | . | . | CASSLRGNPYEQYF | TGTGCCAGCAGCTTGAGAGGGAATCCCTACGAGCAGTACTTC
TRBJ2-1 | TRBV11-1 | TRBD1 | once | CTSSPRDRINEQFF | TGTACCAGCAGCCCCCGGGACAGAATCAATGAGCAGTTCTTC
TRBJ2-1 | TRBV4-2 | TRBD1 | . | CASSQTGMDYNEQFF | TGTGCCAGCAGCCAGACAGGGATGGATTACAATGAGCAGTTCTTC
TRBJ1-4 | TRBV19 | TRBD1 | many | CASSVTGGGIEKLFF | TGTGCCAGTAGTGTGACAGGGGGCGGTATTGAAAAACTGTTTTTT
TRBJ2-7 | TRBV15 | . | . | CATSRDRGYSISYEQYF | TGTGCCACCAGCAGAGATAGGGGCTATTCAATTTCCTACGAGCAGTACTTC
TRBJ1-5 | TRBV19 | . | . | CASSIYLRDNQPQHF | TGTGCCAGTAGTATATACCTCCGGGATAATCAGCCCCAGCATTTT
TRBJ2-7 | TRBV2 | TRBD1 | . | CASKTAGGDSYEQYF | TGTGCCAGCAAGACCGCAGGGGGTGATTCCTACGAGCAGTACTTC
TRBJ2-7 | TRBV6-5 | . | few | CASSYLGRPYEQYF | TGTGCCAGCAGTTACCTGGGGCGCCCCTACGAGCAGTACTTC
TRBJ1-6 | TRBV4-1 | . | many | CASSQELVRDQNSPLHF | TGCGCCAGCAGCCAAGAATTGGTAAGGGATCAAAATTCACCCCTCCACTTT
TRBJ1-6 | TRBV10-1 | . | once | CASSRWGRSNSPLHF | TGCGCCAGCAGTAGGTGGGGACGGTCAAATTCACCCCTCCACTTT
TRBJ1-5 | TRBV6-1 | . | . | CASNLDRYSNQPQHF | TGTGCCAGCAACCTAGACAGATATAGCAATCAGCCCCAGCATTTT
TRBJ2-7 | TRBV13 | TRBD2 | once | CASSLGGTSGRDEQYF | TGTGCCAGCAGCTTAGGAGGGACTAGCGGGAGGGACGAGCAGTACTTC
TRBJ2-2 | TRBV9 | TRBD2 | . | CASSAKTSGSTGELFF | TGTGCCAGCAGCGCCAAGACTAGCGGGTCGACCGGGGAGCTGTTTTTT
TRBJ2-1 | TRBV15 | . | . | CATSIGTHSSNEQFF | TGTGCCACCAGCATAGGGACCCATTCTAGCAATGAGCAGTTCTTC
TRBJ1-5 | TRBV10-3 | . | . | CAISGQTFSGQPQHF | TGTGCCATCAGTGGACAGACTTTTAGCGGGCAGCCCCAGCATTTT
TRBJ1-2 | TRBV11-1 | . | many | CASSLQSRVTTNYGYTF | TGTGCCAGCAGCTTACAATCCAGGGTTACCACCAACTATGGCTACACCTTC
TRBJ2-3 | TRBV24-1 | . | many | CATSDWASTDTQYF | TGTGCCACCAGTGATTGGGCCTCCACAGATACGCAGTATTTT
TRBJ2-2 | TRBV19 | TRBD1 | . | CASKGAGDTGELFF | TGTGCCAGTAAGGGGGCAGGGGACACCGGGGAGCTGTTTTTT
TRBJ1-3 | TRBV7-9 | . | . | CPSSEGLGGNTIYF | TGTCCCAGCAGTGAGGGCCTCGGAGGAAACACCATATATTTT
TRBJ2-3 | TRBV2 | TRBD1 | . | CASSPRTGGRDTQYF | TGTGCCAGCAGTCCCCGGACAGGGGGCAGGGATACGCAGTATTTT
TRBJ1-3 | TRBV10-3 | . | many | CAISSERNTIYF | TGTGCCATCAGTTCCGAACGAAACACCATATATTTT
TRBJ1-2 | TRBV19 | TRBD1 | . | CASTPGTGMFYGYTF | TGTGCCAGTACCCCCGGGACAGGGATGTTCTATGGCTACACCTTC
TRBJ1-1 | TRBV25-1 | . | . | CASSEPHGTEAFF | TGTGCCAGCAGTGAACCTCACGGGACTGAGGCTTTCTTT
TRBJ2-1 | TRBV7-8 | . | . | CTSSLAPGSSYNEQFF | TGTACCAGCAGCTTAGCGCCGGGTAGCTCCTACAATGAGCAGTTCTTC
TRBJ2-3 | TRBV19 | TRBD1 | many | CASGQGITDTQYF | TGTGCTAGCGGACAGGGGATCACAGATACGCAGTATTTT
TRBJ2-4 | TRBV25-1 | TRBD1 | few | CASSFWETGVLNIQYF | TGTGCCAGCAGCTTCTGGGAGACAGGGGTTCTCAACATTCAGTACTTC
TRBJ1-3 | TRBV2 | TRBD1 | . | CARRQGNTIYF | TGTGCCAGAAGACAGGGGAACACCATATATTTT